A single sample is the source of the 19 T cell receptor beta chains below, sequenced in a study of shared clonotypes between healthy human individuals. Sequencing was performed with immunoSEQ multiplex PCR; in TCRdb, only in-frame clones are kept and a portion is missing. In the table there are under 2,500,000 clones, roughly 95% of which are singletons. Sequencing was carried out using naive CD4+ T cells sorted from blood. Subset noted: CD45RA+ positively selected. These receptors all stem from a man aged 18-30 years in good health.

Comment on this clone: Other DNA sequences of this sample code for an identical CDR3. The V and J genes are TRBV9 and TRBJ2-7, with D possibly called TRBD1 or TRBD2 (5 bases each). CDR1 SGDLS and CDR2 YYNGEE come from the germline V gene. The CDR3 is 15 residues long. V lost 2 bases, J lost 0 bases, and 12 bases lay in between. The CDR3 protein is CASSVDGGSSYEQYF. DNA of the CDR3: TGTGCCAGCAGCGTTGATGGGGGTAGCTCCTACGAGCAGTACTTC.

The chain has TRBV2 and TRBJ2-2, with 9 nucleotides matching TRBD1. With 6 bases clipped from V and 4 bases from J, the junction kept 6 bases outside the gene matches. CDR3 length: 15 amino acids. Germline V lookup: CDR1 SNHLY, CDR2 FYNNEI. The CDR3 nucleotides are TGTGCCAGCAGGGGGGACAGGGTCGGCACCGGGGAGCTGTTTTTT. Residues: CASRGDRVGTGELFF. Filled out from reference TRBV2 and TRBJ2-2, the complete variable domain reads EPEVTQTPSHQVTQMGQEVILRCVPISNHLYFYWYRQILGQKVEFLVSFYNNEISEKSEIFDDQFSVERPDGSNFTLKIRSTKLEDSAMYFCASRGDRVGTGELFFGEGSRLTVL.

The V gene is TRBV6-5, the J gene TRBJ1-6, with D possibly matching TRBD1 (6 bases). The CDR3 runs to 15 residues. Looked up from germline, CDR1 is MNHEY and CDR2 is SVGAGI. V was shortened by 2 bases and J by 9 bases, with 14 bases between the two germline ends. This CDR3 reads CASSYGSGGGSPLHF. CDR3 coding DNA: TGTGCCAGCAGTTACGGTTCCGGGGGCGGTTCACCCCTCCACTTT.

The CDR3 loop is CASSPRQGTMFSTNEKLFF. DNA of the CDR3: TGTGCCAGCAGTCCCCGACAGGGGACCATGTTTTCAACTAATGAAAAACTGTTTTTT. V usage is TRBV27 and J usage is TRBJ1-4; 8 nucleotides align to TRBD1. V shed 5 bases, J shed 0 bases, and the junction held 14 bases outside the gene matches. CDR1 MNHEY and CDR2 SMNVEV come from the germline V gene (reference sequence). CDR3 length equals 19 residues.

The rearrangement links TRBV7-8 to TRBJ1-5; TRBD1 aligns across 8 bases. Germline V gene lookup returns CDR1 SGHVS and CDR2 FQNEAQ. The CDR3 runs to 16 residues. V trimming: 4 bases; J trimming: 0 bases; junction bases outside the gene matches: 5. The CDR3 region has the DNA TGTGCCAGCAGCTCGCGGGACAGGAATAGCAATCAGCCCCAGCATTTT. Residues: CASSSRDRNSNQPQHF.

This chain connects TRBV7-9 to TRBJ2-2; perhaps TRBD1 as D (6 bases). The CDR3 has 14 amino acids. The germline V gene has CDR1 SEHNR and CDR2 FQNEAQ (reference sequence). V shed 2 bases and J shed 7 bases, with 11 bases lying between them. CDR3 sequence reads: CASSLQGSGGELFF. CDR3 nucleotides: TGTGCCAGCAGCTTACAGGGGTCTGGCGGGGAGCTGTTTTTT.

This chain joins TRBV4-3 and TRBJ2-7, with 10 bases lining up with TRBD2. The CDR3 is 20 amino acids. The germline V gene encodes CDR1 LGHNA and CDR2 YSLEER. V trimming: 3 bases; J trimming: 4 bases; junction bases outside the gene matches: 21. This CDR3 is CASSQTPPSAGGPSKYEQYF. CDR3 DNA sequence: TGCGCCAGCAGCCAGACGCCCCCATCAGCGGGAGGGCCGTCGAAATACGAGCAGTACTTC.

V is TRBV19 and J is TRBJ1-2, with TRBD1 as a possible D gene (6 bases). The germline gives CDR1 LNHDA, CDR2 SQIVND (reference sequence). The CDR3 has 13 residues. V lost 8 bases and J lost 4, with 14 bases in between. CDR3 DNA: TGTGCCAGTGGCCCAACAGGGTTCTATGGCTACACCTTC. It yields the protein CASGPTGFYGYTF.

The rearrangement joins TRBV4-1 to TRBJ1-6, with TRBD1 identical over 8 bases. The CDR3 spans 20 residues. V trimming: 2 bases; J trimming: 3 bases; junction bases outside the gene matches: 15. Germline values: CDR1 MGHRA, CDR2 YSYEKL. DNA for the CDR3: TGCGCCAGCAGCCAACTCCCCCGGACAGGGAGGGACTACTATAATTCACCCCTCCACTTT. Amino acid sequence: CASSQLPRTGRDYYNSPLHF.

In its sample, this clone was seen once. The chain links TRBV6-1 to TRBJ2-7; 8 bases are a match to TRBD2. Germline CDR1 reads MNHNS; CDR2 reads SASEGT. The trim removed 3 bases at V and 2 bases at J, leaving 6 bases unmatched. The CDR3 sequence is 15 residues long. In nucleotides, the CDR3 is TGTGCCAGCAGTGAGGCAATAGCGGGGCCCTACGAGCAGTACTTC. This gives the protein CASSEAIAGPYEQYF.

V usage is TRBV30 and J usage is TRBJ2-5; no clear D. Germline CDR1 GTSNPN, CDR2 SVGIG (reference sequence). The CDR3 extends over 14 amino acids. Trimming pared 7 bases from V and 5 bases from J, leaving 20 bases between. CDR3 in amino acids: CASSPKALEETQYF. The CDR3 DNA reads TGTGCCTCCTCCCCTAAGGCGTTGGAGGAGACCCAGTACTTC.

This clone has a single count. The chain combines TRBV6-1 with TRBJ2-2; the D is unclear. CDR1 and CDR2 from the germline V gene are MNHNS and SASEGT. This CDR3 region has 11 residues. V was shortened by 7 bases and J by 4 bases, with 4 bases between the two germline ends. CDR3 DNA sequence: TGTGCCAGCATAGTCACCGGGGAGCTGTTTTTT. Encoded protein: CASIVTGELFF.

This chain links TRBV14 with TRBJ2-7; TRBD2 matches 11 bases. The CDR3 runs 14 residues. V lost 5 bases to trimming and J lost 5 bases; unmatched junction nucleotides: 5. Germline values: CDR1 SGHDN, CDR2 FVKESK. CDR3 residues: CASSARLAGNEQYF. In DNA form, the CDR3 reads TGTGCCAGCAGCGCGCGACTAGCGGGGAACGAGCAGTACTTC. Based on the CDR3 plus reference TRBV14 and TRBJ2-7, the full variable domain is EAGVTQFPSHSVIEKGQTVTLRCDPISGHDNLYWYRRVMGKEIKFLLHFVKESKQDESGMPNNRFLAERTGGTYSTLKVQPAELEDSGVYFCASSARLAGNEQYFGPGTRLTVT.

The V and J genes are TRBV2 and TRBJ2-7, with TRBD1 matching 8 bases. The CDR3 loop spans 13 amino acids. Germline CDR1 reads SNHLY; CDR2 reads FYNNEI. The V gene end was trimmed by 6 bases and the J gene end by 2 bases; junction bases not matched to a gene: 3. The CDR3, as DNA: TGTGCCAGCAGGAAACAGGGGGCCTACGAGCAGTACTTC. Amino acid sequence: CASRKQGAYEQYF. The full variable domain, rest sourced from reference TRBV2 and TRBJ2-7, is EPEVTQTPSHQVTQMGQEVILRCVPISNHLYFYWYRQILGQKVEFLVSFYNNEISEKSEIFDDQFSVERPDGSNFTLKIRSTKLEDSAMYFCASRKQGAYEQYFGPGTRLTVT.

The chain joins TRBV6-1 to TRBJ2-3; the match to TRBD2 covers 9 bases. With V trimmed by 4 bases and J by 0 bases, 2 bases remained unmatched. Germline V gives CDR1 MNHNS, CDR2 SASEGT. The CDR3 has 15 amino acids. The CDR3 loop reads CASSGLAVSTDTQYF. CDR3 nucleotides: TGTGCCAGCAGTGGACTAGCGGTTAGCACAGATACGCAGTATTTT.

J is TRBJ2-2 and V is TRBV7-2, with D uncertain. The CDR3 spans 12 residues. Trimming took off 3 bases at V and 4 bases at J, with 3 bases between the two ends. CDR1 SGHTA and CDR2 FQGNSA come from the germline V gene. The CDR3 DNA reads TGTGCCAGCAGCTTCTTCACCGGGGAGCTGTTTTTT. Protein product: CASSFFTGELFF.

CDR3 DNA sequence: TGTGCCAGCAGCTTTAGCGGGAGGGGATCGAATGAGCAGTTCTTC. Translating gives CASSFSGRGSNEQFF. This sequence joins TRBV11-2 and TRBJ2-1; 11 positions agree with TRBD2. V shed 3 bases and J 7 bases; nucleotides not matched to a gene: 5. Germline V gives CDR1 SGHAT, CDR2 FQNNGV. The CDR3 extends over 15 amino acids.

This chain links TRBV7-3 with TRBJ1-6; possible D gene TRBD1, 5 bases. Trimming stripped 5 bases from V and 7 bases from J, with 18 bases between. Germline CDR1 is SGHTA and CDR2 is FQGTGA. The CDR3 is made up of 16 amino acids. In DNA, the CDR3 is TGTGCCAGCAGCGCCCTGGGGCCAGGGAGCAATTCACCCCTCCACTTT. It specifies CASSALGPGSNSPLHF. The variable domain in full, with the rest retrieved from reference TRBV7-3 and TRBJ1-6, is GAGVSQTPSNKVTEKGKYVELRCDPISGHTALYWYRQSLGQGPEFLIYFQGTGAADDSGLPNDRFFAVRPEGSVSTLKIQRTERGDSAVYLCASSALGPGSNSPLHFGNGTRLTVT.

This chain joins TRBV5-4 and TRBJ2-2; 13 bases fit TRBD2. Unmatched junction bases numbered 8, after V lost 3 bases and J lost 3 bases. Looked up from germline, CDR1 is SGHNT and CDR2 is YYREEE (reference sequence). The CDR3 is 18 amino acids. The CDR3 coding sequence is TGTGCCAGCAGCTCAACAGGGACTAGCGGGGCGGACACCGGGGAGCTGTTTTTT. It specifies CASSSTGTSGADTGELFF.